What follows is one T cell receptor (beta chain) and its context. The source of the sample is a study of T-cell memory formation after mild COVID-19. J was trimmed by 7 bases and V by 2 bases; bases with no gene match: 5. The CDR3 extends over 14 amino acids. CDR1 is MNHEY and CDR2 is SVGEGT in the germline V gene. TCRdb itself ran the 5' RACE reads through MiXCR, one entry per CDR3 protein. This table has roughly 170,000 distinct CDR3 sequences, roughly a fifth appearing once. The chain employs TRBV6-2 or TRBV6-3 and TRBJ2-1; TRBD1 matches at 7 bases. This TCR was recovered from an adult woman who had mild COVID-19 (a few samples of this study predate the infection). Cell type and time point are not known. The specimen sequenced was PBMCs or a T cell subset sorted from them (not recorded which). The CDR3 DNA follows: TGTGCCAGCAGTTACGATAACAGGGGAAATGAGCAGTTCTTC. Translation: CASSYDNRGNEQFF.